This T cell receptor (beta chain) is from a study of T cell responses to AZD1222 COVID-19 vaccine. CDR1 and CDR2 from the germline V gene are KGHSH and LQKENI. J lost 5 bases, V lost 3 bases, and 8 bases had no gene match. This CDR3 contains 15 residues. Some clones are missing from TCRdb's copy, which holds only in-frame ones; the method was immunoSEQ multiplex PCR. The sample yields roughly 56,000 clones, around 82% seen once. This TCR came from an adult who received the AZD1222 COVID-19 vaccine. This chain joins TRBV18 and TRBJ2-5; 8 bases match TRBD2. The material sequenced was peripheral blood, taken 28 days after the second AZD1222 dose. The CDR3 nucleotides are TGTGCCAGCTCACCGGATACGGGAGGGTCGGAGACCCAGTACTTC. Protein sequence: CASSPDTGGSETQYF.